This TCR beta chain was recovered during a study of T-cell reconstitution after alpha-beta-depleted transplantation in children. Whole-study results and caveats: Several hundred rapidly expanded clones from non-depleted graft cells reportedly supplied alpha-beta T cells about two months post-transplant. At day 60, the high TCRbeta diversity found in some patients originated from recipient T cells and thymic progenitors that had survived. By one year post-transplant, T-cell counts and diversity largely arose from T cells that were newly produced.

Unique molecular identifiers tagged the TCRbeta library. A single record per CDR3 protein comes from TCRdb applying MiXCR to the PCR reads. The table lists around 500,000 distinct CDR3 sequences, about 23% of them singletons. In regard to this clonotype: Its antigen is unknown. Because the CDR3 is missing its conserved closing phenylalanine or tryptophan, this is likely a read error. No DNA is shown, since the ends of the CDR3 on it are uncertain; the CDR3 is the one TCRdb lists.

The CDR3 is 9 amino acids long, termini counted. The clonotype was recovered from a boy younger than two who had a stem cell transplant for acute myeloid leukemia, so the T cells may come from the graft donor. Sequenced here: PBMCs, mostly from graft donor cells, sampled 360 days after TCRalphabeta/CD19-depleted stem cell transplant. The genes are TRBV21-1 and TRBJ2-1. TRBV21-1 is recorded as a pseudogene. This chain's CDR3 is CASSKESAS.